A single sample gave rise to the 8 T cell receptor beta chains below, sequenced in a study of T-cell reconstitution after alpha-beta-depleted transplantation in children (dated by TCRdb to 2016 to 2017). In light of the paper, this sample's treatment or condition label describes: allogeneic hematopoietic cell transplantation with graft depleted of TCRalphabeta T cells and CD19 B cells. Libraries were prepared through PCR. This sample was sequenced with an Illumina HiSeq 2500. To normalize quantification of the TCRbeta repertoire, the TCR libraries were built with molecular barcoding that relied on unique molecular identifiers. TCRdb took the public reads, trimmed them with fastp at Q25, ran MiXCR for clone calling and kept in-frame beta chains. Each CDR3 protein gets just one entry, which takes the most common genes and DNA from the rows behind it. The sample table holds about a million distinct CDR3 sequences, of which less than 30% were seen once. The top ten clones comprise about 28% of the sample.

The input for sequencing was PBMCs, mostly from graft donor cells, taken 360 days after TCRalphabeta/CD19-depleted stem cell transplant. These receptors all come from a boy under three years old who had a stem cell transplant for SCID, so the T cells may come from the graft donor.

The sample holds a few counts of this clonotype. V gene TRBV4-3 combines with J gene TRBJ2-1; 11 bases are a match to TRBD2. V shed 4 bases and J 4 bases; nucleotides not matched to a gene: 9. Germline V gene sequence: CDR1 LGHNA, CDR2 YSLEER. The CDR3 contains 17 residues. Here the CDR3 reads CASSLHPSGGLYNEQFF. CDR3 in DNA: TGCGCCAGCAGCCTCCACCCTAGCGGGGGGCTTTACAATGAGCAGTTCTTC.

The chain joins TRBV28 to TRBJ2-2; a weak D match, TRBD2 (5 bases). V lost 5 bases and J 0 bases, leaving 13 bases between the germline ends. This CDR3 has 16 amino acids. Germline V gene sequence: CDR1 MDHEN, CDR2 SYDVKM. CDR3 in DNA: TGTGCCAGCAGTCCGTTCCGGGATGCGAACACCGGGGAGCTGTTTTTT. This sequence encodes CASSPFRDANTGELFF.

This clonotype showed up just a few times. This chain uses TRBV12-3 or TRBV12-4 with TRBJ2-1, with D perhaps given as TRBD1 or TRBD2 (6 bases each). Trimming pared 7 bases from V and 2 bases from J, leaving 12 bases between. This CDR3 has 14 amino acids. The CDR3 spells CASTRGAPYNEQFF. In DNA, the CDR3 is TGTGCCAGCACTAGGGGGGCCCCCTACAATGAGCAGTTCTTC.

The chain recombines TRBV10-2 with TRBJ2-1; D possibly corresponds to TRBD1 (6 bases). There are 13 residues in the CDR3. Trimming took off 8 bases at V and 3 bases at J, with 11 bases between the two ends. CDR1 is WSHSY and CDR2 is SAAADI in the germline V gene. In nucleotides, the CDR3 is TGCGCCAGCGTGGGACACCACTACAATGAGCAGTTCTTC. This gives the protein CASVGHHYNEQFF.

This clonotype was observed a handful of times. The rearrangement uses TRBV20-1 and TRBJ2-3, with D uncertain. This CDR3 has 15 amino acids. Per the germline V gene, CDR1 is DFQATT and CDR2 is SNEGSKA (reference sequence). The ends were cut back, 0 bases at V and 0 bases at J, with 10 bases in the middle. CDR3 protein: CSARDWKLSTDTQYF. The DNA of the CDR3 is TGCAGTGCTAGAGATTGGAAGCTTAGCACAGATACGCAGTATTTT.

This chain joins TRBV27 and TRBJ2-5; D perhaps matches TRBD2 (6 bases). With 3 bases removed from V and 5 bases from J, the gap between germline ends came to 13 bases. The CDR3 loop spans 14 amino acids. Germline V gives CDR1 MNHEY, CDR2 SMNVEV (reference sequence). CDR3 DNA: TGTGCCAGCAGTTTCATCGGGGGAGCGGAGACCCAGTACTTC. It encodes CASSFIGGAETQYF.

V gene TRBV7-3 combines with J gene TRBJ2-3, with 11 bases lining up with TRBD2. This CDR3 has 16 amino acids. V lost 4 bases, J lost 3 bases, and 6 bases stayed unmatched. Per the germline V gene, CDR1 is SGHTA and CDR2 is FQGTGA. The CDR3 coding sequence is TGTGCCAGCAGCTCGGGTACTAGCGGGGGAACAGATACGCAGTATTTT. The encoded protein is CASSSGTSGGTDTQYF.

The chain is built from TRBV28 and TRBJ1-5; no clear D. The CDR3 length is 14 residues. CDR1 is MDHEN and CDR2 is SYDVKM in the germline V gene. V was cut by 6 bases and J by 0 bases, with 9 bases left in between. The CDR3 is CASSFGFSNQPQHF. CDR3 coding DNA: TGTGCCAGCAGCTTCGGATTTAGCAATCAGCCCCAGCATTTT.